These 20 T cell receptor beta chains originate from one sample sequenced in a study of post-analysis software for immune sequencing data. Findings and limits, study-wide: There were five TRBV segments more frequent in patients than controls, and TRBV5-6, TRBV5-1 and TRBV20-1 were among them.

Presence of unique molecular identifiers characterized the TCR beta cDNA libraries. In TCRdb, the PCR reads were re-called with MiXCR into one record per CDR3 protein. The sample lists more than 450,000 distinct CDR3 sequences, approximately 31% occurring once. These TCRs' antigens remain unknown. The source material was blood. The receptors here all came from a girl aged 2 to 17 with multiple sclerosis.

The chain recombines TRBV5-1 with TRBJ2-1; D gene ambiguous. V dropped 5 bases and J dropped 8 bases, with 26 bases sitting between them. Germline V gives CDR1 SGHRS, CDR2 YFSETQ. The CDR3 contains 17 residues. The CDR3 sequence: CASRRPRKGSRIHEQFF. CDR3 bases: TGCGCCAGCAGGCGTCCACGCAAGGGATCGCGTATTCATGAGCAGTTCTTC.

At least ten counts were recorded for this clonotype. V gene TRBV13 combines with J gene TRBJ2-4; 7 positions match TRBD2. Germline trimming cut 6 bases from V and 0 bases from J; bases unmatched to any gene: 5. Germline CDR1 reads PRHDT; CDR2 reads FYEKMQ (reference sequence). This CDR3 contains 15 residues. In DNA, the CDR3 is TGTGCCAGCAGACACAGCGGGGTAGCCAAAAACATTCAGTACTTC. The encoded protein is CASRHSGVAKNIQYF.

The chain combines TRBV5-1 with TRBJ2-1; 9 nucleotides match TRBD2. V lost 4 bases to trimming and J lost 9 bases; unmatched junction nucleotides: 14. The CDR3 is 16 amino acids. Germline V lookup: CDR1 SGHRS, CDR2 YFSETQ. The CDR3 spells CASSLPEAGGLGEQFF. As DNA, the CDR3 is TGCGCCAGCAGCCTCCCGGAAGCGGGGGGACTCGGTGAGCAGTTCTTC. The full variable domain, with the rest looked up from reference TRBV5-1 and TRBJ2-1, is KAGVTQTPRYLIKTRGQQVTLSCSPISGHRSVSWYQQTPGQGLQFLFEYFSETQRNKGNFPGRFSGRQFSNSRSEMNVSTLELGDSALYLCASSLPEAGGLGEQFFGPGTRLTVL.

This chain uses TRBV10-3 with TRBJ2-5, with D perhaps being TRBD1 or TRBD2 (5 bases each). The CDR3 has 14 amino acids. The germline V gene has CDR1 ENHRY and CDR2 SYGVKD. Trimming took off 6 bases at V and 2 bases at J, with 13 bases between the two ends. The CDR3 DNA reads TGTGCCATCAGGGATGGGTGGGGGCAAGAGACCCAGTACTTC. This encodes CAIRDGWGQETQYF.

There are a few counts of this clonotype. The rearrangement joins TRBV21-1 to TRBJ2-4; TRBD1, the table's D call, lacks a check against the DNA. TRBV21-1 is a pseudogene. This CDR3 spans 21 amino acids. The CDR3 nucleotides read TGTGCCAGCAGCAAAGAAGGTGACGTCAGGGGACGCCCCGGTGCCAAAAACATTCAGTACTTC. Its protein product is CASSKEGDVRGRPGAKNIQYF.

Comment on this clonotype: Possible read error: a much larger clone is one base away. This chain uses TRBV29-1 with TRBJ2-5, with 7 bases that match TRBD1. The CDR3 spans 14 residues. J was trimmed by 4 bases and V by 4 bases; bases with no gene match: 9. Germline V lookup: CDR1 SQVTM, CDR2 ANQGSEA. The DNA of the CDR3 is TGCAGCGTTGGTAGGGCGCCAGGGGGAGAGACCCAGTACTTC. It codes for CSVGRAPGGETQYF.

The V call is TRBV19, the J call TRBJ1-1, with D perhaps TRBD1 (6 bases). Germline CDR1 reads LNHDA; CDR2 reads SQIVND (reference sequence). The CDR3 is 13 amino acids. V shed 3 bases and J shed 3 bases, with 8 bases lying between them. The CDR3 DNA is TGTGCCAGTAGTATTAAGGGGGACACTGAAGCTTTCTTT. Translated, it gives CASSIKGDTEAFF.

This clonotype has just a few counts. The rearrangement links TRBV20-1 to TRBJ1-2; D is possibly TRBD1 (5 bases). Germline V CDR1 and CDR2: DFQATT, SNEGSKA (reference sequence). The CDR3 has 15 amino acids. V lost 1 base and J 0 bases, leaving 12 bases between the germline ends. Here the CDR3 DNA reads TGCAGTGCTAGAGTCTTGGGGGTCGCTAACTATGGCTACACCTTC. This gives the protein CSARVLGVANYGYTF.

This clonotype was seen a few times. The rearrangement links TRBV27 to TRBJ2-7; D gene unclear. Trimming pared 0 bases from V and 0 bases from J, leaving 15 bases between. The CDR3 runs 17 residues. CDR1 is MNHEY and CDR2 is SMNVEV in the germline V gene (reference sequence). The CDR3 DNA is TGTGCCAGCAGTTTATCCCCGCCCAGGTTGAGCTCCTACGAGCAGTACTTC. Protein sequence: CASSLSPPRLSSYEQYF.

Details on this clonotype: A much larger clone lies one base from this, so it may be a read error. The gene calls are TRBV3-1 and TRBJ1-2; D gene uncertain. Germline lookup yields CDR1 LGHDT and CDR2 YNNKEL (reference sequence). Trimming cost V 5 bases and J 2 bases, with 9 bases left between them. The CDR3 has 13 amino acids. The CDR3: CASSSDKNYGYTF. CDR3 nucleotides: TGTGCCAGCAGCTCCGACAAGAACTATGGCTACACCTTC.

This sequence joins TRBV6-6 and TRBJ1-2; D perhaps matches TRBD1 (5 bases). CDR3 length equals 13 residues. Trimming left V 2 bases short and J 6 bases short, with 10 bases between. Germline V lookup: CDR1 MNHNY, CDR2 SVGAGI (reference sequence). CDR3 sequence: CASSYRGGDGYTF. The DNA of the CDR3 is TGTGCCAGCAGTTACCGGGGGGGGGATGGCTACACCTTC.

The V and J genes are TRBV7-9 and TRBJ2-3; 10 bases are shared with TRBD1. The CDR3 consists of 20 residues. After removal of 4 bases from V and 6 bases from J, the junction contained 22 bases not matched to a gene. The V gene's germline CDR1 is SEHNR and CDR2 FQNEAQ (reference sequence). The CDR3 DNA is TGTGCCAGCAGCTCCGGGACAGGGGCCCTCCGGGGACTAGGGGAGGATACGCAGTATTTT. This sequence encodes CASSSGTGALRGLGEDTQYF.

V gene TRBV20-1 combines with J gene TRBJ1-1, with a tentative D call TRBD1 (6 bases). Trimming removed 7 bases from V and 1 base from J, with 7 bases in between. CDR1 and CDR2 (germline): DFQATT, SNEGSKA (reference sequence). CDR3 length: 11 residues. The CDR3 sequence: CSGTANTEAFF. DNA of the CDR3: TGCAGTGGGACAGCGAACACTGAAGCTTTCTTT.

The chain combines TRBV13 with TRBJ2-5, with a weak D call TRBD1 (7 bases). Trimming left V 3 bases short and J 1 base short, with 15 bases between. This CDR3 region has 16 residues. Germline V gene data show CDR1 as PRHDT and CDR2 as FYEKMQ (reference sequence). As DNA, the CDR3 is TGTGCCAGCAGCTTGGCGGGACAGATAATCCAAGAGACCCAGTACTTC. This translates into CASSLAGQIIQETQYF. The complete variable domain, with remaining parts taken from reference TRBV13 and TRBJ2-5, reads AAGVIQSPRHLIKEKRETATLKCYPIPRHDTVYWYQQGPGQDPQFLISFYEKMQSDKGSIPDRFSAQQFSDYHSELNMSSLELGDSALYFCASSLAGQIIQETQYFGPGTRLLVL.

This chain connects TRBV20-1 to TRBJ1-1; no clear D. The CDR3 covers 12 residues. Germline V gene sequence: CDR1 DFQATT, CDR2 SNEGSKA (reference sequence). V was shortened by 7 bases and J by 1 base, with 10 bases between the two germline ends. The CDR3 nucleotides are TGCAGTGGTAAAGGAGGGAACACTGAAGCTTTCTTT. It is translated as CSGKGGNTEAFF.

This clonotype occurred a few times. The rearrangement joins TRBV29-1 to TRBJ2-3, with D perhaps matching TRBD2 (6 bases). The CDR3 consists of 15 residues. V lost 7 bases and J lost 0, with 17 bases in between. CDR1 is SQVTM, CDR2 ANQGSEA, per germline. CDR3 DNA sequence: TGCAGCGCCGGGGGAACAGAGACTAGCACAGATACGCAGTATTTT. Amino acid sequence: CSAGGTETSTDTQYF.

In this sample, this clonotype turned up a few times. This chain links TRBV29-1 with TRBJ1-3; D not resolved. The CDR3 loop spans 11 amino acids. Germline V gene data show CDR1 as SQVTM and CDR2 as ANQGSEA. V was pared by 0 bases and J by 13 bases, with 10 bases between. The CDR3, as DNA: TGCAGCGTTGAAGACGGGCCAGGAATATATTTT. It specifies CSVEDGPGIYF. The full variable domain, in which reference TRBV29-1 and TRBJ1-3 provide the parts outside the CDR3, is SAVISQKPSRDICQRGTSLTIQCQVDSQVTMMFWYRQQPGQSLTLIATANQGSEATYESGFVIDKFPISRPNLTFSTLTVSNMSPEDSSIYLCSVEDGPGIYFGEGSWLTVV.

This clonotype occurred a few times. The chain couples TRBV3-1 to TRBJ1-5; TRBD1 matches 9 bases. The CDR3 covers 13 residues. Looked up from germline, CDR1 is LGHDT and CDR2 is YNNKEL (reference sequence). V lost 8 bases to trimming and J lost 5 bases; unmatched junction nucleotides: 4. The CDR3 here is CASGDRGDQPQHF. Written as DNA, the CDR3 is TGTGCCAGCGGAGACAGGGGGGATCAGCCCCAGCATTTT.

For this clonotype: Compared with germline, one end of the junction differs, possibly owing to a read error. The chain recombines TRBV28 with TRBJ2-1; D perhaps matches TRBD1 (5 bases). From germline, CDR1 is MDHEN and CDR2 SYDVKM. This CDR3 comprises 15 residues. The CDR3 DNA follows: TGTGCCAACAGTTTATCAGGGAATCTCTACAATGAGCAGTTCTTC. Translating it yields CANSLSGNLYNEQFF.

In the case of this clonotype: This clone may be a read error of a much larger clone one base away. This chain connects TRBV7-9 to TRBJ2-3, with 13 bases fitting TRBD2. CDR1 and CDR2 (germline): SEHNR, FQNEAQ (reference sequence). Germline trimming cut 5 bases from V and 2 bases from J; bases unmatched to any gene: 4. This CDR3 is 16 amino acids long. CDR3 in amino acids: CASSTSGGVITDTQYF. CDR3 coding DNA: TGTGCCAGCAGCACTAGCGGGGGGGTCATCACAGATACGCAGTATTTT.